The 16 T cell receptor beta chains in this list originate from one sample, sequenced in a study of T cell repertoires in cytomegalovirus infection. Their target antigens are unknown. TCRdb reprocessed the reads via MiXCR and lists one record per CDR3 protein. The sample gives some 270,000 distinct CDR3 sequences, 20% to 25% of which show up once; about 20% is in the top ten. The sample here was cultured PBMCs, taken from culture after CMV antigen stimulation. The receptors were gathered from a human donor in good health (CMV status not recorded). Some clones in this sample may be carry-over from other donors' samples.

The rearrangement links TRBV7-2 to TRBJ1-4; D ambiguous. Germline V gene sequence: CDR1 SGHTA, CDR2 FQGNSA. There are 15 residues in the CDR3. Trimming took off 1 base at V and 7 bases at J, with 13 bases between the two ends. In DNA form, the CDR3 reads TGTGCCAGCAGCTTAGTCTCCAGAAAGGGTGAAAAACTGTTTTTT. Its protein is CASSLVSRKGEKLFF.

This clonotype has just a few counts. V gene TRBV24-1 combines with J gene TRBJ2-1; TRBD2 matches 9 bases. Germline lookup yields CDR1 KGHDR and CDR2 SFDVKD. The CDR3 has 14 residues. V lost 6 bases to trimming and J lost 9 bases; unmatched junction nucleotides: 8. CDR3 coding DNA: TGTGCCACCAGTCCTAGCGGGATTCTCGGTGAGCAGTTCTTC. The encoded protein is CATSPSGILGEQFF.

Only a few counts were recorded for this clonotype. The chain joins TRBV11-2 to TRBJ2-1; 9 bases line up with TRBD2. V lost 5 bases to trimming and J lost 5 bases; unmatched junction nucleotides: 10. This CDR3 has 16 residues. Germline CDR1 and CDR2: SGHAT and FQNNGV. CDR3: CASSAAAGGHHNEQFF. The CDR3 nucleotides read TGTGCCAGCAGCGCCGCAGCGGGAGGCCACCACAATGAGCAGTTCTTC.

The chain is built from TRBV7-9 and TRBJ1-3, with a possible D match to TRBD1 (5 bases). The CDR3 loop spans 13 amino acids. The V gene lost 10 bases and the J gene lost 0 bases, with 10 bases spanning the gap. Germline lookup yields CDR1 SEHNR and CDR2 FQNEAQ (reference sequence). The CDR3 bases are TGTGCCACCGGGACCAGCTCTGGAAACACCATATATTTT. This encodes CATGTSSGNTIYF.

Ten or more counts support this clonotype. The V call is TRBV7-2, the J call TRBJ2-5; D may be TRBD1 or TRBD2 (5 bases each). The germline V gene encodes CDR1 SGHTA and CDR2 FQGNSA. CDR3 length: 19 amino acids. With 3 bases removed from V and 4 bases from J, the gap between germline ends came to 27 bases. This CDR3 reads CASSFRSWALGVDRETQYF. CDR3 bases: TGTGCCAGCAGCTTTAGGTCTTGGGCTTTGGGGGTTGATCGAGAGACCCAGTACTTC. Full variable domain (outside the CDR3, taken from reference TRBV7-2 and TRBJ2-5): GAGVSQSPSNKVTEKGKDVELRCDPISGHTALYWYRQSLGQGLEFLIYFQGNSAPDKSGLPSDRFSAERTGGSVSTLTIQRTQQEDSAVYLCASSFRSWALGVDRETQYFGPGTRLLVL.

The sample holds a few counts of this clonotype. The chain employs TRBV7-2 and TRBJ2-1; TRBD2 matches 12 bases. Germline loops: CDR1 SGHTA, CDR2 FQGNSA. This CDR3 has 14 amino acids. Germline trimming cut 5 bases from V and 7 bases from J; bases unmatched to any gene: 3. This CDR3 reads CASSLTSGSNEQFF. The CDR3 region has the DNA TGTGCCAGCAGCCTGACTAGCGGGAGTAATGAGCAGTTCTTC.

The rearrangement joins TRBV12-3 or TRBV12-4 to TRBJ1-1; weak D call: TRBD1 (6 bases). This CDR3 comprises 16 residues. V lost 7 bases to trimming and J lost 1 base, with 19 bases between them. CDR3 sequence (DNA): TGTGCCAGCAACTGGGGCACAGGGTTTAGGAACACTGAAGCTTTCTTT. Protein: CASNWGTGFRNTEAFF.

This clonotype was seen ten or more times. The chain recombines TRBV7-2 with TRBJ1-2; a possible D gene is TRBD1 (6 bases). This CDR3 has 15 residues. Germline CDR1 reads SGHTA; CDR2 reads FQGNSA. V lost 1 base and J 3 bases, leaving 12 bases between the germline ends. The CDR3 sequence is CASSLVPGGYYGYTF. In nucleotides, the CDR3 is TGTGCCAGCAGCTTAGTGCCGGGGGGCTACTATGGCTACACCTTC.

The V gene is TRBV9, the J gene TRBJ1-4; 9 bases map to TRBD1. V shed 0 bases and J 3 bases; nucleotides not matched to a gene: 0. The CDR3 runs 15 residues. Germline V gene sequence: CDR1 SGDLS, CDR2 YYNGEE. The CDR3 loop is CASSVGQGANEKLFF. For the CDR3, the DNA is TGTGCCAGCAGCGTAGGACAGGGGGCTAATGAAAAACTGTTTTTT.

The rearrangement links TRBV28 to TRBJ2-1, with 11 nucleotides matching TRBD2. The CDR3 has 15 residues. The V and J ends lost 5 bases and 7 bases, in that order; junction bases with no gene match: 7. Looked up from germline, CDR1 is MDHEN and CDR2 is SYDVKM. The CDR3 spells CASSIAGGPKNEQFF. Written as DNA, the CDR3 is TGTGCCAGCAGTATAGCGGGAGGGCCAAAGAATGAGCAGTTCTTC. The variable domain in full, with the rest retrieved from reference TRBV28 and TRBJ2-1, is DVKVTQSSRYLVKRTGEKVFLECVQDMDHENMFWYRQDPGLGLRLIYFSYDVKMKEKGDIPEGYSVSREKKERFSLILESASTNQTSMYLCASSIAGGPKNEQFFGPGTRLTVL.

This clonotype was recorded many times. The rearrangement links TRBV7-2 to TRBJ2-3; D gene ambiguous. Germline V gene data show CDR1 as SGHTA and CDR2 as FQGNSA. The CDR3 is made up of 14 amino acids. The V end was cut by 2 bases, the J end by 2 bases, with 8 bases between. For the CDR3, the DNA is TGTGCCAGCAGCTTATTACACCCCACAGATACGCAGTATTTT. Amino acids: CASSLLHPTDTQYF.

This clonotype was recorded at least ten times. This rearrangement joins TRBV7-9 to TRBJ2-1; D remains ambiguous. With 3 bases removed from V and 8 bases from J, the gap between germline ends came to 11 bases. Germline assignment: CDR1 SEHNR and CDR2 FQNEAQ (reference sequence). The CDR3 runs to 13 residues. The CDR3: CASSFPNSHEQFF. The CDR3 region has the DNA TGTGCCAGCAGCTTCCCAAATTCGCATGAGCAGTTCTTC. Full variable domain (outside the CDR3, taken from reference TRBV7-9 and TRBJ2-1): DTGVSQNPRHKITKRGQNVTFRCDPISEHNRLYWYRQTLGQGPEFLTYFQNEAQLEKSRLLSDRFSAERPKGSFSTLEIQRTEQGDSAMYLCASSFPNSHEQFFGPGTRLTVL.

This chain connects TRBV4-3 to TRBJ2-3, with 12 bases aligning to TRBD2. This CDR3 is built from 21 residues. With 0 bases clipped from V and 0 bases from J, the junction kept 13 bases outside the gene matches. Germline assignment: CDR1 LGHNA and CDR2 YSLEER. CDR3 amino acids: CASSQDSPLRLAGVSTDTQYF. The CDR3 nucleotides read TGCGCCAGCAGCCAAGATAGTCCCCTGCGACTAGCGGGAGTTAGCACAGATACGCAGTATTTT.

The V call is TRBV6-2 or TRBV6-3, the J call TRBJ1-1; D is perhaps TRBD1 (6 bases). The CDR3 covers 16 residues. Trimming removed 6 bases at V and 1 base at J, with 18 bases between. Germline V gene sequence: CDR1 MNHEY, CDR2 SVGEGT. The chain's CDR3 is CASSLGPTGSNTEAFF. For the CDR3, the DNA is TGTGCCAGCAGCCTCGGACCGACAGGTTCGAACACTGAAGCTTTCTTT.

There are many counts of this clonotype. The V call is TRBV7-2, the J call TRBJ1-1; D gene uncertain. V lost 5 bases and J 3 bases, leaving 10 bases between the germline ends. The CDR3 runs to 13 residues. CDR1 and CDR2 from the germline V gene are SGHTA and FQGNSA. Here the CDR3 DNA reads TGTGCCAGCAGCCCTCACATGGACACTGAAGCTTTCTTT. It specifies CASSPHMDTEAFF. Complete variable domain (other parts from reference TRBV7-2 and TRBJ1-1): GAGVSQSPSNKVTEKGKDVELRCDPISGHTALYWYRQSLGQGLEFLIYFQGNSAPDKSGLPSDRFSAERTGGSVSTLTIQRTQQEDSAVYLCASSPHMDTEAFFGQGTRLTVV.

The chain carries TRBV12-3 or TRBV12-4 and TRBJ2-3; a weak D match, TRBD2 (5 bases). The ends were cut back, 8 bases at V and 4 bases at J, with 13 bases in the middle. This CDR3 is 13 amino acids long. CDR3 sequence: CASRKSEADTQYF. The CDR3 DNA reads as TGTGCCAGCCGAAAGTCGGAGGCAGATACGCAGTATTTT.